This T cell receptor beta chain was identified during a study of T cell responses to AZD1222 COVID-19 vaccine. As for this clone: Its target is not known.

Study-wide points: There were repertoire samples only from the period after the peak T cell response.

Per the germline V gene, CDR1 is KGHSH and CDR2 is LQKENI. This CDR3 region has 14 residues. The V gene lost 5 bases and the J gene lost 3 bases, with 8 bases spanning the gap. Sequencing used immunoSEQ multiplex PCR; TCRdb keeps in-frame clones, though not all of them. Of about 160,000 clones listed, about 89% are singletons. This sequence originates from an adult in good health. The chain employs TRBV18 and TRBJ1-6; no clear D gene. Sequencing used peripheral blood, obtained on day 0 of AZD1222 vaccination. CDR3 sequence: CASSESDYNSPLHF. The CDR3 DNA reads as TGTGCCAGCTCAGAGTCAGACTATAATTCACCCCTCCACTTT.